This is a list of T cell receptor beta chains from one sample in a study of CD8 T cells in Susac syndrome. TCRdb redid the calling of the immunoSEQ multiplex PCR reads with MiXCR, one entry per CDR3 protein. The sample has about 140,000 distinct CDR3 sequences; 94% are singletons. The sequencing input was CD4+ T cells from PBMCs. These TCRs come from a human donor in good health. Both conserved end residues are trimmed from each CDR3.

CDR3 protein: ASSSPSGIKQF
J gene: TRBJ2-1
V gene: TRBV19

CDR3 protein: ASSLDGSGLPFNEQF
J gene: TRBJ2-1
V gene: TRBV11-2

CDR3 protein: ASSLEGSQF
J gene: TRBJ2-1
V gene: TRBV5-6

CDR3 protein: ASSRGDRDEQY
J gene: TRBJ2-7
V gene: TRBV5-1

CDR3 protein: ASTPRGRPYTDTQY
J gene: TRBJ2-3
V gene: TRBV5-4

CDR3 protein: ASSLILVGETQY
J gene: TRBJ2-5
V gene: TRBV7-6

CDR3 protein: SVDMGEGSQETQY
J gene: TRBJ2-5
V gene: TRBV29-1

CDR3 protein: ASSLISGTEQF
J gene: TRBJ2-1
V gene: TRBV5-1

CDR3 protein: ACFRGANTEAF
J gene: TRBJ1-1
V gene: TRBV30

CDR3 protein: ASSSKSWVYGYT
J gene: TRBJ1-2
V gene: TRBV7-9

CDR3 protein: ASSVAPQGSDGYT
J gene: TRBJ1-2
V gene: TRBV9

CDR3 protein: ASGLTVGRLTDTQY
J gene: TRBJ2-3
V gene: TRBV27

CDR3 protein: ASSVPKGENTEAF
J gene: TRBJ1-1
V gene: TRBV5-4

CDR3 protein: SVVRAGGGLTDTQY
J gene: TRBJ2-3
V gene: TRBV29-1

CDR3 protein: ASRRRPGQGVLNKYNEQF
J gene: TRBJ2-1
V gene: TRBV27

CDR3 protein: ASSPTGSPNEKLF
J gene: TRBJ1-4
V gene: TRBV12-3/TRBV12-4

CDR3 protein: ASSQGPDTEAF
J gene: TRBJ1-1
V gene: TRBV3-1

CDR3 protein: ASSLKFEQF
J gene: TRBJ2-1
V gene: TRBV7-2

CDR3 protein: ASKETGVSNQPQH
J gene: TRBJ1-5
V gene: TRBV19

CDR3 protein: AWSVVGANYYGYT
J gene: TRBJ1-2
V gene: TRBV30

CDR3 protein: ASTRTGYLGKLF
J gene: TRBJ1-4
V gene: TRBV6-1

CDR3 protein: ASSPNGLAGDEQY
J gene: TRBJ2-7
V gene: TRBV11-2

CDR3 protein: SVPDTRAISTEAF
J gene: TRBJ1-1
V gene: TRBV29-1

CDR3 protein: ASSPQFSEKLF
J gene: TRBJ1-4
V gene: TRBV12-3/TRBV12-4

CDR3 protein: ASSQEEGLYGYT
J gene: TRBJ1-2
V gene: TRBV3-1

CDR3 protein: ASIRTGTGSYEQY
J gene: TRBJ2-7
V gene: TRBV27

CDR3 protein: ASSSRTRHTGELF
J gene: TRBJ2-2
V gene: TRBV4-1

CDR3 protein: ATSEPGRTDTQY
J gene: TRBJ2-3
V gene: TRBV24-1

CDR3 protein: AWSGTASNQPQH
J gene: TRBJ1-5
V gene: TRBV30

CDR3 protein: ASTPEAGDRGNTEAF
J gene: TRBJ1-1
V gene: TRBV19

CDR3 protein: AWDETGDGYEQY
J gene: TRBJ2-7
V gene: TRBV30

CDR3 protein: SASYQGTSGTYEQY
J gene: TRBJ2-7
V gene: TRBV20-1

CDR3 protein: ASSPSSGYEKLF
J gene: TRBJ1-4
V gene: TRBV5-4

CDR3 protein: ASSFSVGGASEQY
J gene: TRBJ2-7
V gene: TRBV18

CDR3 protein: ASSFLLAGGEQF
J gene: TRBJ2-1
V gene: TRBV12-3/TRBV12-4

CDR3 protein: ALTGRDGYNEQF
J gene: TRBJ2-1
V gene: TRBV7-9

CDR3 protein: ASSLGGGKGNTIY
J gene: TRBJ1-3
V gene: TRBV27

CDR3 protein: SASPGHSNQPQH
J gene: TRBJ1-5
V gene: TRBV20-1

CDR3 protein: ASSLLPGNMNTEAF
J gene: TRBJ1-1
V gene: TRBV4-1

CDR3 protein: ASAAGSGANVLT
J gene: TRBJ2-6
V gene: TRBV25-1

CDR3 protein: ASSYEGNYGYT
J gene: TRBJ1-2
V gene: TRBV6-6

CDR3 protein: SVEQAMNTEAF
J gene: TRBJ1-1
V gene: TRBV29-1